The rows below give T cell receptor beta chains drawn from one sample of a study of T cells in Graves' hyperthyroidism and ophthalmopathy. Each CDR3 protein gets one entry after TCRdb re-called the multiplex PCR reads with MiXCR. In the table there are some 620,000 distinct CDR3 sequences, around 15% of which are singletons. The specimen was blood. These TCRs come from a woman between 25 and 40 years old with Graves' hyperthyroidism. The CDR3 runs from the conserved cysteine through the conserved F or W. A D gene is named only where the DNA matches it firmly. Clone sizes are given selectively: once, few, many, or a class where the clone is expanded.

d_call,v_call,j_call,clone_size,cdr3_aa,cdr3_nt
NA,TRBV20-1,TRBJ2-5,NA,CSASPYGTKETQYF,TGCAGTGCTAGTCCCTACGGGACAAAAGAGACCCAGTACTTC
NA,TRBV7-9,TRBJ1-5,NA,CASILDGGSNQPQHF,TGTGCCAGCATCTTAGATGGGGGGAGCAATCAGCCCCAGCATTTT
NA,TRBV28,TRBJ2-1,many,CASRKGWGNEQFF,TGTGCCAGCAGGAAGGGGTGGGGGAATGAGCAGTTCTTC
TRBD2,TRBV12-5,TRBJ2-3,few,CASGIGTSGLPTQYF,TGTGCTAGTGGTATCGGGACTAGCGGCTTGCCAACGCAGTATTTT
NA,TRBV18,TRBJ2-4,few,CASSPLEGAKNIQYF,TGTGCCAGCTCACCTTTGGAGGGGGCCAAAAACATTCAGTACTTC
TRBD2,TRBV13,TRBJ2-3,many,CASSLVGLAGEDTQYF,TGTGCCAGCAGCTTAGTAGGACTAGCGGGAGAAGATACGCAGTATTTT
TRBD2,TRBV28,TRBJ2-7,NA,CASSFRIAGGEQYF,TGTGCCAGCAGTTTCCGGATAGCGGGAGGCGAGCAGTACTTC
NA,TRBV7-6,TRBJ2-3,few,CASSLSPLYTQYF,TGTGCCAGCAGCCTTTCCCCTTTGTATACGCAGTATTTT
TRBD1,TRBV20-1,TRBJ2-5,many,CSARDRSVETQYF,TGCAGTGCTAGGGACAGGTCGGTTGAGACCCAGTACTTC
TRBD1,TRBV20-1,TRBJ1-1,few,CSARDSGQGISEAFF,TGCAGTGCTAGAGATTCGGGACAGGGAATTTCTGAAGCTTTCTTT
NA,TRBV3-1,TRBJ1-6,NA,CASSLERIGNSPLHF,TGTGCCAGCAGCCTCGAACGTATAGGAAATTCACCCCTCCACTTT
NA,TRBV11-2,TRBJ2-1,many,CASSLVYSGHEQFF,TGTGCCAGCAGCTTAGTCTACAGTGGGCATGAGCAGTTCTTC
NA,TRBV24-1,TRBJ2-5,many,CATSRGTPQETQYF,TGTGCCACCAGTCGTGGGACCCCTCAAGAGACCCAGTACTTC
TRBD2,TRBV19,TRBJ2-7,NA,CASSTAGLEYEQYF,TGTGCCAGTAGCACAGCGGGATTAGAGTACGAGCAGTACTTC
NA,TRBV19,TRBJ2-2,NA,CASSTPGTSNTGELFF,TGTGCCAGTAGTACTCCCGGGACCTCGAACACCGGGGAGCTGTTTTTT
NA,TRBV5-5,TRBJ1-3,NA,CASSWRNGNTIYF,TGTGCCAGCAGCTGGCGTAATGGAAACACCATATATTTT
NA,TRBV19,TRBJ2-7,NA,CASKTSGAREQYF,TGTGCCAGTAAGACCTCAGGGGCGCGGGAGCAGTACTTC
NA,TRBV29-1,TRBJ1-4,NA,CSVDQEGDEKLFF,TGCAGCGTTGACCAGGAGGGGGATGAAAAACTGTTTTTT
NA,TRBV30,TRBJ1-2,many,CAWSVLDRKLYGYTF,TGTGCCTGGAGTGTACTTGACAGAAAACTCTATGGCTACACCTTC
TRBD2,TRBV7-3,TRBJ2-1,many,CASSPAGVLASGEQFF,TGTGCCAGCAGCCCCGCGGGGGTACTAGCATCGGGTGAGCAGTTCTTC
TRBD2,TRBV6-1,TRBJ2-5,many,CASTRGGSGGAETQYF,TGTGCCAGCACTCGGGGCGGGAGCGGTGGGGCAGAGACCCAGTACTTC
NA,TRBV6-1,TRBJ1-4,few,CASSSSYGKGSEKLFF,TGTGCCAGCAGCTCATCTTATGGGAAAGGGAGTGAAAAACTGTTTTTT
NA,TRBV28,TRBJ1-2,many,CASSLGGRLVGYTF,TGTGCCAGCAGTTTAGGGGGCAGACTCGTCGGCTACACCTTC
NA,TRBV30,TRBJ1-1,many,CAWMRTMNTEAFF,TGTGCCTGGATGCGGACCATGAACACTGAAGCTTTCTTT
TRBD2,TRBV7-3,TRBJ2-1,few,CASSPRAGNSYNEQFF,TGTGCCAGCAGCCCCCGAGCGGGAAACTCCTACAATGAGCAGTTCTTC
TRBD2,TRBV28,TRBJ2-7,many,CASRMKRGLYEQYF,TGTGCCAGCAGAATGAAGCGGGGACTCTACGAGCAGTACTTC
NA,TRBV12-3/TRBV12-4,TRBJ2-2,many,CASSRDEVSGGELFF,TGTGCCAGCAGTCGCGATGAGGTTTCTGGCGGGGAGCTGTTTTTT
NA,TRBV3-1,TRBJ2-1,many,CASSQVGGHEQFF,TGTGCCAGCAGCCAAGTGGGGGGGCATGAGCAGTTCTTC
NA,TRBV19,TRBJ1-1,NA,CASSLGAIPSTEAFF,TGTGCCAGTAGTTTGGGGGCGATCCCATCCACTGAAGCTTTCTTT
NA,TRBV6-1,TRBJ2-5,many,CASSERHRQETQYF,TGTGCCAGCAGTGAAAGGCACCGACAAGAGACCCAGTACTTC
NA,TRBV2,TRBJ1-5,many,CASSEGQGYNQPQHF,TGTGCCAGCAGTGAGGGGCAGGGATACAATCAGCCCCAGCATTTT
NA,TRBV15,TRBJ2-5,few,CATARGAKETQYF,TGTGCCACTGCCAGGGGCGCAAAAGAGACCCAGTACTTC
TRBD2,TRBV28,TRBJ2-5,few,CASSPHPGRTSRQETQYF,TGTGCCAGCAGTCCACACCCTGGCCGGACTAGCAGACAAGAGACCCAGTACTTC
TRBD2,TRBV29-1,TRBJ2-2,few,CSVVLAGGMTGELFF,TGCAGCGTTGTCCTAGCGGGAGGGATGACCGGGGAGCTGTTTTTT
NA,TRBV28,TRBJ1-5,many,CASNGGSNRYSNQPQHF,TGTGCCAGCAACGGTGGGTCTAACAGATATAGCAATCAGCCCCAGCATTTT
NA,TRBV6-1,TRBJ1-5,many,CASSPDGDFGPQHF,TGTGCCAGCAGTCCGGACGGGGACTTTGGGCCCCAGCATTTT
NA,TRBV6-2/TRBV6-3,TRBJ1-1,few,CASRYGQPDTEAFF,TGTGCCAGCAGGTACGGACAGCCGGACACTGAAGCTTTCTTT
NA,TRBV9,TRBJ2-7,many,CASSVAGAQDEQYF,TGTGCCAGCAGCGTAGCAGGGGCCCAAGACGAGCAGTACTTC
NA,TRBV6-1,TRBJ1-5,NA,CASSLDSYSNQPQHF,TGTGCCAGCAGTCTGGACAGTTATAGCAATCAGCCCCAGCATTTT
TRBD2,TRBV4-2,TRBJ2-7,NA,CASSRSHAGGGEQYF,TGTGCCAGCAGCCGCTCCCATGCGGGGGGGGGCGAGCAGTACTTC
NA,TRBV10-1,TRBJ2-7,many,CASSANPGSPYEQYF,TGCGCCAGCAGTGCGAATCCGGGTTCCCCCTACGAGCAGTACTTC
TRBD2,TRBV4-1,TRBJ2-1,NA,CASSQVLAVYNEQFF,TGCGCCAGCAGCCAAGTGCTAGCGGTTTACAATGAGCAGTTCTTC
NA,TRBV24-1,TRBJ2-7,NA,CATSDIDSYEQYF,TGTGCCACCAGTGATATCGACTCCTACGAGCAGTACTTC
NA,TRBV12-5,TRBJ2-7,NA,CASGLAVETSIDYEQYF,TGTGCTAGTGGTTTAGCGGTTGAAACCTCAATTGATTACGAGCAGTACTTC
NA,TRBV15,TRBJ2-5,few,CATSSLETQYF,TGTGCCACCAGCAGTTTAGAGACCCAGTACTTC
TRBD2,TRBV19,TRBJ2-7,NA,CASSIGSGRDEQYF,TGTGCCAGTAGTATAGGTAGCGGGAGGGACGAGCAGTACTTC
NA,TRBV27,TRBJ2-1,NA,CASSLSPTGYNEQFF,TGTGCCAGCAGTTTATCCCCGACCGGTTACAATGAGCAGTTCTTC
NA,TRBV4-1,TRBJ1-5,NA,CASSHPVLGAGNQPQHF,TGCGCCAGCAGCCACCCCGTCCTGGGGGCGGGCAATCAGCCCCAGCATTTT
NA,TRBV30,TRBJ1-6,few,CAWSRGPTNSPLHF,TGTGCCTGGAGTAGGGGACCCACTAATTCACCCCTCCACTTT